This TCR beta chain comes out of a study of blood T cell repertoires in COVID-19. As for the study in general: Some COVID-19 samples were acute and others convalescent; all came from the United States, Italy and Spain. The analysed material was cDNA or gDNA that came from T cells, B-cell-depleted T cells, or PBMCs.

Seattle's enrolled individuals joined amid active infection and were then monitored longitudinally. CDR3 length equals 14 residues. Germline CDR1 is MNHEY and CDR2 is SVGAGI. Trimming cost V 10 bases and J 1 base, with 13 bases left between them. Authors' methods: Amplification of reference gene primers provided the estimated nucleated cell counts. Clones were read by immunoSEQ multiplex PCR, and TCRdb kept only the in-frame ones, dropping some. V and J calls and clone size follow that table, whereas D and trimming were derived from the DNA. The sample holds roughly 280,000 clones, about 90% seen once.

The sequenced sample consisted of peripheral blood. The rearrangement joins TRBV6-5 to TRBJ2-2; possible D gene TRBD1, 6 bases. The TCR originated in a woman younger than 45 with COVID-19, enrolled during active disease. The DNA for the CDR3 is TGTGCCACTTCGAAACAGGGGAACACCGGGGAGCTGTTTTTT. Its protein is CATSKQGNTGELFF.